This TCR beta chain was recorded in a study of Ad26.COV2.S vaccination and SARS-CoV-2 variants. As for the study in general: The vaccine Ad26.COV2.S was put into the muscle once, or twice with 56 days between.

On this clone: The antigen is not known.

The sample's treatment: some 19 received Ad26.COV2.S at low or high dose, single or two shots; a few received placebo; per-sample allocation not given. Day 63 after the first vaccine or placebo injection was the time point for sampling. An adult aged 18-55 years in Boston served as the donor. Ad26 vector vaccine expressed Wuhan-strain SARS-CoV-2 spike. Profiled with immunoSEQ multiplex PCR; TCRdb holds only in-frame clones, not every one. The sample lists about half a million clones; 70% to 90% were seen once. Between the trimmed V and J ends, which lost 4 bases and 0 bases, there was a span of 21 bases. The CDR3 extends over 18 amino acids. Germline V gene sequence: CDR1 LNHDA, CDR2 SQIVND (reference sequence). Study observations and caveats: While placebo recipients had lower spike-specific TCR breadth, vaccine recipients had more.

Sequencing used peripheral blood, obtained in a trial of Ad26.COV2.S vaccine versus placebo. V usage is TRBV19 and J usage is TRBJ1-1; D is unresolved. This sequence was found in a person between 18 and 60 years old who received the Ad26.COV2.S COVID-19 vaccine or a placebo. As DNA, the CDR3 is TGTGCCAGTAGTACTCGGACCTATTTATACAGCGTGAACACTGAAGCTTTCTTT. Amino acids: CASSTRTYLYSVNTEAFF.